These 5 T cell receptor beta chains share one sample of origin, sequenced in a study of T-cell reconstitution after alpha-beta-depleted transplantation in children. Unique molecular identifiers were incorporated into the prepared TCRbeta library. Using its own MiXCR run on the PCR reads, TCRdb lists one record per CDR3 protein. The sample holds fewer than 350,000 distinct CDR3 sequences, roughly 12% seen once. Sequenced material: peripheral blood, taken 180 days after TCRalphabeta/CD19-depleted stem cell transplant. These receptors were obtained from a male patient aged 2-15 years who had a stem cell transplant for chronic granulomatous disease, so the T cells may come from the graft donor.

This clonotype was detected ten times or more. V is TRBV7-9 and J is TRBJ2-6; D gene ambiguous. Germline V gene sequence: CDR1 SEHNR, CDR2 FQNEAQ (reference sequence). The length of the CDR3 is 15 residues. The V gene lost 5 bases and the J gene lost 5 bases, with 13 bases spanning the gap. CDR3 region: CASSPPASWANVLTF. CDR3 DNA: TGTGCCAGCAGCCCCCCGGCGTCCTGGGCCAACGTCCTGACTTTC.

This clonotype showed up many times. This chain connects TRBV5-1 to TRBJ1-4; D perhaps matches TRBD1 (5 bases). The CDR3 totals 13 residues. Germline values: CDR1 SGHRS, CDR2 YFSETQ. Trimming cost V 5 bases and J 7 bases, with 12 bases left between them. CDR3 sequence reads: CASRGDRPEKLFF. The CDR3 region has the DNA TGCGCCAGCAGGGGGGACCGTCCTGAAAAACTGTTTTTT. The full variable domain, with the rest looked up from reference TRBV5-1 and TRBJ1-4, is KAGVTQTPRYLIKTRGQQVTLSCSPISGHRSVSWYQQTPGQGLQFLFEYFSETQRNKGNFPGRFSGRQFSNSRSEMNVSTLELGDSALYLCASRGDRPEKLFFGSGTQLSVL.

At least ten counts were recorded for this clonotype. The chain uses TRBV20-1 and TRBJ2-5; 7 positions agree with TRBD1. CDR1 is DFQATT, CDR2 SNEGSKA, per germline (reference sequence). V lost 3 bases to trimming and J lost 5 bases; unmatched junction nucleotides: 0. CDR3 length: 11 amino acids. The CDR3 reads CSARDRETQYF. Here the CDR3 DNA reads TGCAGTGCTAGGGACAGGGAGACCCAGTACTTC.

This clonotype was seen ten or more times. The chain carries TRBV12-3 or TRBV12-4 and TRBJ2-7, with a tentative D call TRBD2 (6 bases). The CDR3 sequence is 14 residues long. V was cut by 6 bases and J by 4 bases, with 16 bases left in between. CDR3 loop: CASSLVLSGYEQYF. The CDR3 nucleotides read TGTGCCAGCAGCCTTGTCCTCAGCGGGTACGAGCAGTACTTC.

This clonotype was recorded many times. The rearrangement uses TRBV7-6 and TRBJ2-3, with a possible D match to TRBD1 (6 bases). The germline CDR1 and CDR2 sequences are SGHVS and FNYEAQ. The CDR3 length is 14 residues. V was cut by 5 bases and J by 0 bases, with 9 bases left in between. For the CDR3, the DNA is TGTGCCAGCAGCCGGACAGCTAGCACAGATACGCAGTATTTT. Amino acids: CASSRTASTDTQYF.